Shown below are 31 T cell receptor beta chains from a single sample sequenced in a study of post-analysis software for immune sequencing data. Notes on the study in general: Relative to controls, patients had five TRBV segments at higher frequency, with TRBV5-6, TRBV5-1 and TRBV20-1 among these.

These receptors have no identified antigens. Unique-molecular-identifier-tagged TCR beta cDNA libraries were used. Using its own MiXCR run on the PCR reads, TCRdb lists one record per CDR3 protein. The table has 750,000 to 950,000 distinct CDR3 sequences, roughly half seen once. The source material was blood. The receptor source for this set is a girl under 18 with multiple sclerosis.

The chain joins TRBV7-3 to TRBJ2-3; maybe TRBD2 (6 bases). Looked up from germline, CDR1 is SGHTA and CDR2 is FQGTGA. The V end was cut by 4 bases, the J end by 3 bases, with 11 bases between. The CDR3 consists of 14 residues. DNA for the CDR3: TGTGCCAGCAGCTCGGAGGGTTCTACAGATACGCAGTATTTT. Translating it yields CASSSEGSTDTQYF.

V gene TRBV12-3 or TRBV12-4 combines with J gene TRBJ2-7, with D unclear. This CDR3 has 13 residues. Trimming left V 3 bases short and J 3 bases short, with 9 bases between. The CDR3 DNA sequence: TGTGCCAGCAGTTTGGGAATTGTCTACGAGCAGTACTTC. Translation gives CASSLGIVYEQYF.

The V call is TRBV20-1, the J call TRBJ2-7; TRBD2 aligns across 7 bases. Germline V gene lookup returns CDR1 DFQATT and CDR2 SNEGSKA (reference sequence). CDR3 length equals 11 residues. V lost 6 bases, J lost 5 bases, and 4 bases stayed unmatched. The CDR3 DNA reads as TGCAGTGCCAAGCGGGGCCACGAGCAGTACTTC. It is translated as CSAKRGHEQYF.

This clonotype was found a few times. The CDR3 loop reads CSARASSAGTSGSIYEQYF. CDR3 coding DNA: TGCAGTGCTAGAGCCTCTTCAGCCGGGACTAGCGGGAGCATCTACGAGCAGTACTTC. V and J are TRBV20-1 and TRBJ2-7; the match to TRBD2 covers 14 bases. This CDR3 contains 19 residues. V shed 1 base, J shed 3 bases, and the junction held 14 bases outside the gene matches. Germline CDR1 DFQATT, CDR2 SNEGSKA (reference sequence).

The chain is built from TRBV16 and TRBJ1-5, with 10 bases fitting TRBD1. The length of the CDR3 is 14 residues. J lost 5 bases, V lost 2 bases, and 0 bases had no gene match. CDR1 KGHSY and CDR2 FQNENV come from the germline V gene. CDR3 sequence reads: CASSQGQGDQPQHF. The CDR3 DNA sequence: TGTGCCAGCAGCCAAGGACAGGGGGATCAGCCCCAGCATTTT.

The chain has TRBV5-1 and TRBJ2-1, with D possibly TRBD2 on 6 matching bases. This CDR3 is built from 19 residues. Trimming left V 7 bases short and J 7 bases short, with 33 bases between. Germline values: CDR1 SGHRS, CDR2 YFSETQ. CDR3 loop: CASRTSPASPLNRENEQFF. CDR3 in DNA: TGCGCCAGCCGGACGTCACCGGCCAGCCCGCTCAACCGGGAGAATGAGCAGTTCTTC.

The chain links TRBV11-2 to TRBJ1-1; D remains unclear. The CDR3 spans 15 residues. Germline CDR1 reads SGHAT; CDR2 reads FQNNGV. The germline V and J ends were trimmed by 1 base and 4 bases, with 13 bases remaining between them. The CDR3 coding sequence is TGTGCCAGCAGCTTAGTTGGACGCTCCGGCACTGAAGCTTTCTTT. The encoded protein is CASSLVGRSGTEAFF.

The rearrangement joins TRBV29-1 to TRBJ2-3; 9 nucleotides match TRBD1. Germline CDR1 is SQVTM and CDR2 is ANQGSEA. The ends lost 6 bases at V and 3 bases at J; junction bases unmatched: 4. This CDR3 is built from 13 residues. CDR3 sequence: CSVGDRETDTQYF. CDR3 nucleotides: TGCAGCGTGGGGGACAGGGAGACAGATACGCAGTATTTT.

The chain employs TRBV7-9 and TRBJ2-5, with 14 bases identical to TRBD2. Germline CDR1 SEHNR, CDR2 FQNEAQ (reference sequence). V shed 2 bases and J 11 bases; nucleotides not matched to a gene: 19. This CDR3 region has 19 residues. CDR3 amino acids: CASSLNSGTSGSWTGWQYF. The CDR3 nucleotides are TGTGCCAGCAGCTTAAATTCCGGGACTAGCGGGAGTTGGACGGGCTGGCAGTACTTC.

In this sample, this clonotype turned up a few times. The gene calls are TRBV29-1 and TRBJ2-1; no clear D gene. CDR1 is SQVTM, CDR2 ANQGSEA, per germline. The CDR3 is 12 amino acids. Deletions cut 3 bases from V and 9 bases from J, with 12 bases between. CDR3 DNA: TGCAGCGTTGATATCCGTTCGACTGAGCAGTTCTTC. Translated, it gives CSVDIRSTEQFF.

V is TRBV7-8 and J is TRBJ2-5, with D possibly called TRBD1 or TRBD2 (5 bases each). CDR1 is SGHVS, CDR2 FQNEAQ, per germline. This CDR3 comprises 14 residues. V was pared by 5 bases and J by 7 bases, with 17 bases between. CDR3 amino acids: CASSPEGRLGTQYF. The DNA of the CDR3 is TGTGCCAGCAGCCCAGAGGGGCGTCTGGGGACCCAGTACTTC.

The chain has TRBV7-8 and TRBJ1-2; D remains ambiguous. Looked up from germline, CDR1 is SGHVS and CDR2 is FQNEAQ. This CDR3 contains 12 residues. Trimming removed 0 bases from V and 7 bases from J, with 6 bases in between. The CDR3 reads CASSLALGGYTF. The CDR3 bases are TGTGCCAGCAGCTTAGCGCTAGGTGGCTACACCTTC.

The genes are TRBV11-2 and TRBJ2-3; D call uncertain. Germline CDR1 and CDR2: SGHAT and FQNNGV. This CDR3 spans 15 amino acids. V dropped 0 bases and J dropped 3 bases, with 10 bases sitting between them. The CDR3 protein is CASSLEGYPTDTQYF. The CDR3 DNA is TGTGCCAGCAGCTTAGAAGGCTACCCGACAGATACGCAGTATTTT.

This clonotype was found many times. The chain employs TRBV6-4 and TRBJ2-3, with D hard to call. Germline V lookup: CDR1 MRHNA, CDR2 SNTAGT. The CDR3 extends over 13 amino acids. The V end was cut by 3 bases, the J end by 2 bases, with 6 bases between. The CDR3 nucleotides are TGTGCCAGCAGTGAAGTTTTCACAGATACGCAGTATTTT. Its protein product is CASSEVFTDTQYF.

The gene calls are TRBV5-1 and TRBJ1-4, with TRBD1 matching 8 bases. In germline, CDR1 is SGHRS, CDR2 YFSETQ. CDR3 length equals 17 residues. V gave up 2 bases and J gave up 7 bases; unmatched junction bases: 13. The CDR3 sequence is CASSLNPAGGLGEKLFF. The CDR3 DNA follows: TGCGCCAGCAGCTTAAACCCGGCAGGGGGCCTTGGTGAAAAACTGTTTTTT.

The V call is TRBV2, the J call TRBJ2-7; no definite D call. This CDR3 region has 12 residues. V gave up 3 bases and J gave up 12 bases, with 15 bases separating them. CDR1 and CDR2 (germline): SNHLY, FYNNEI. CDR3 nucleotide sequence: TGTGCCAGCAGTGAGAGTTCGAATAGGTCGTACTTC. This gives the protein CASSESSNRSYF. Full variable domain (rest looked up from reference TRBV2 and TRBJ2-7): EPEVTQTPSHQVTQMGQEVILRCVPISNHLYFYWYRQILGQKVEFLVSFYNNEISEKSEIFDDQFSVERPDGSNFTLKIRSTKLEDSAMYFCASSESSNRSYFGPGTRLTVT.

This chain links TRBV29-1 with TRBJ2-1; no firm D call. CDR3 length: 14 residues. Trimming took 6 bases from V and 2 from J, leaving 14 bases between them. The germline CDR1 and CDR2 sequences are SQVTM and ANQGSEA. The chain's CDR3 is CSVRNSNTYNEQFF. In DNA, the CDR3 is TGCAGCGTCCGGAACAGTAATACCTACAATGAGCAGTTCTTC.

The chain combines TRBV28 with TRBJ2-1; D not resolved. V was clipped by 6 bases and J by 6 bases, with 15 bases between them. Germline loops: CDR1 MDHEN, CDR2 SYDVKM. This CDR3 comprises 14 residues. CDR3 coding DNA: TGTGCCAGCAGGGACCGAGGTGTGTCCAATGAGCAGTTCTTC. Translating gives CASRDRGVSNEQFF.

This clonotype was detected a few times. The rearrangement joins TRBV14 to TRBJ2-3; possible D gene TRBD1, 6 bases. The V gene lost 2 bases and the J gene lost 0 bases, with 9 bases spanning the gap. There are 15 residues in the CDR3. Looked up from germline, CDR1 is SGHDN and CDR2 is FVKESK. CDR3 DNA sequence: TGTGCCAGCAGCCAAACTGGACAGAGCACAGATACGCAGTATTTT. It is translated as CASSQTGQSTDTQYF.

This clonotype occurred once. This chain connects TRBV20-1 to TRBJ2-1, with D uncertain. The CDR3 covers 13 residues. The germline gives CDR1 DFQATT, CDR2 SNEGSKA (reference sequence). V was pared by 7 bases and J by 4 bases, with 14 bases between. The CDR3 DNA reads TGCAGTGAGACTCTCCAGGCTTACAATGAGCAGTTCTTC. Protein product: CSETLQAYNEQFF.

The CDR3, as DNA: TGTGCCAGCAGTTCTCAGCCCCTTGCAAATCAGCCCCAGCATTTT. Translating gives CASSSQPLANQPQHF. The chain recombines TRBV28 with TRBJ1-5; the D is unclear. The CDR3 has 15 amino acids. CDR1 and CDR2 from the germline V gene are MDHEN and SYDVKM. Trimming took off 4 bases at V and 4 bases at J, with 14 bases between the two ends.

As DNA, the CDR3 is TGTGCCATCAGGGCCGTAGAGACAGGGGCCCACAATGAGCAGTTCTTC. Amino acids: CAIRAVETGAHNEQFF. The V and J genes are TRBV10-3 and TRBJ2-1; 8 bases are a match to TRBD1. J was trimmed by 5 bases and V by 6 bases; bases with no gene match: 12. The germline gives CDR1 ENHRY, CDR2 SYGVKD. This CDR3 has 16 residues.

This clonotype was counted only a few times. The rearrangement uses TRBV7-9 and TRBJ2-1; possibly TRBD2 for D (6 bases). V lost 3 bases and J lost 4, with 19 bases in between. The CDR3 is 17 residues long. Germline assignment: CDR1 SEHNR and CDR2 FQNEAQ (reference sequence). The CDR3 DNA follows: TGTGCCAGCAGCTTTTCCGGGGCGGACTACCATTACAATGAGCAGTTCTTC. Translation gives CASSFSGADYHYNEQFF.

The rearrangement joins TRBV7-8 to TRBJ2-1; a weak D match, TRBD2 (6 bases). The germline V gene has CDR1 SGHVS and CDR2 FQNEAQ. V was trimmed by 6 bases and J by 0 bases, leaving 9 bases between them. This CDR3 region has 14 residues. The CDR3 sequence: CASREGLSYNEQFF. The CDR3 coding sequence is TGTGCCAGCAGGGAGGGGCTCTCCTACAATGAGCAGTTCTTC. The full variable domain, completed using reference TRBV7-8 and TRBJ2-1, is GAGVSQSPRYKVAKRGQDVALRCDPISGHVSLFWYQQALGQGPEFLTYFQNEAQLDKSGLPSDRFFAERPEGSVSTLKIQRTQQEDSAVYLCASREGLSYNEQFFGPGTRLTVL.

This CDR3 reads CASSFGEGVYGYTF. The DNA for the CDR3 is TGCGCCAGCAGCTTCGGAGAGGGGGTCTATGGCTACACCTTC. The chain recombines TRBV5-1 with TRBJ1-2; D is possibly TRBD1 (6 bases). The CDR3 consists of 14 residues. Germline CDR1 is SGHRS and CDR2 is YFSETQ. V was trimmed by 2 bases and J by 4 bases, leaving 12 bases between them.

The chain couples TRBV5-1 to TRBJ1-2, with 7 bases matching TRBD1. The V gene end was trimmed by 4 bases and the J gene end by 0 bases; junction bases not matched to a gene: 12. CDR1 is SGHRS and CDR2 is YFSETQ in the germline V gene. The CDR3 is 17 amino acids. In nucleotides, the CDR3 is TGCGCCAGCAGCAAGGGACAGACCTCCGGGACTAACTATGGCTACACCTTC. Encoded protein: CASSKGQTSGTNYGYTF.

The rearrangement links TRBV7-8 to TRBJ2-4, with TRBD2 identical over 7 bases. TRBJ2-7 explains the end of the DNA better; the J call may be wrong. This CDR3 region has 15 residues. Germline V gives CDR1 SGHVS, CDR2 FQNEAQ. The CDR3 protein is CASSFSPSGTYEQYF. DNA for the CDR3: TGTGCCAGCAGCTTCTCGCCTAGCGGCACCTACGAGCAGTACTTC.

This clonotype was detected a few times. The V gene is TRBV5-1, the J gene TRBJ2-7; D is uncertain. The CDR3 is 14 amino acids. Trimming took 0 bases from V and 2 from J, leaving 9 bases between them. From germline, CDR1 is SGHRS and CDR2 YFSETQ. The CDR3: CASSLATQTYEQYF. For the CDR3, the DNA is TGCGCCAGCAGCTTGGCCACACAGACCTACGAGCAGTACTTC.

This chain links TRBV20-1 with TRBJ2-4; weak D call: TRBD2 (6 bases). The better agreement between TRBJ2-7 and the DNA end casts doubt on the J call. The V gene's germline CDR1 is DFQATT and CDR2 SNEGSKA (reference sequence). This CDR3 is 15 amino acids long. CDR3 region: CSARDSSGTQYEQYF. CDR3 DNA: TGCAGTGCTAGAGATAGTTCTGGGACTCAATACGAGCAGTACTTC.

There are a few counts of this clonotype. This chain connects TRBV20-1 to TRBJ2-3, with D maybe TRBD1 (6 bases). Per germline, CDR1 DFQATT and CDR2 SNEGSKA (reference sequence). Trimming removed 0 bases from V and 3 bases from J, with 16 bases in between. This CDR3 is 16 amino acids long. DNA of the CDR3: TGCAGTGCTAGAGAGGTGGATTTGGGACATACAGATACGCAGTATTTT. Protein: CSAREVDLGHTDTQYF.

This chain connects TRBV12-3 or TRBV12-4 to TRBJ1-1; TRBD1 agrees at 7 bases. This CDR3 is built from 13 residues. The V gene end was trimmed by 2 bases and the J gene end by 6 bases; junction bases not matched to a gene: 3. This CDR3 reads CASSLRQGSEAFF. CDR3 coding DNA: TGTGCCAGCAGTTTACGACAGGGCTCTGAAGCTTTCTTT.